This TCR beta chain was sequenced during a study of Ad26.COV2.S vaccination and SARS-CoV-2 variants (dated by TCRdb to the early 2020s). Describing the broader study: Donors in the vaccine arm were drawn from COV1001, a multicentre, randomized, double-blind, placebo-controlled phase I-IIa trial testing Ad26.COV2.S in healthy adults. Ad26.COV2.S was given intramuscularly at 5x10^10 or 1x10^11 viral particles, as a single shot or as two shots 56 days apart. TCRbeta repertoire sequencing was used to assess the specificity and breadth of SARS-CoV-2-reactive T cell receptors after Ad26.COV2.S vaccination. A total of 32 samples were included in the TCR-sequenced set, comprising roughly 19 Ad26.COV2.S vaccine recipients, 5 placebo recipients and 8 SARS-CoV-2 convalescent individuals. Trial participants were randomized into five groups of five: low-dose or high-dose Ad26.COV2.S given once or twice, or placebo on both occasions. Blinding of investigators to trial group allocation was maintained during experiments and outcome assessment.

The immunoSEQ Assay was the method used to sequence TCRbeta CDR3 regions. After extraction, genomic DNA underwent amplification by bias-controlled multiplex PCR, followed by high-throughput sequencing. Turning to the authors' computational methods: To quantify the absolute abundance of every unique TCRbeta CDR3 region, sequences were collapsed and filtered. T cell fraction was estimated by normalization of TCRbeta template counts to usable DNA, with usable DNA being measured through amplification of reference genes present in all nucleated cells. Repertoire TCRs were annotated as SARS-CoV-2-specific when V gene, CDR3 amino acid sequence and J gene were exactly matched to a known reactive TCR set. The reference SARS-CoV-2 TCR set came from MIRA and was filtered for enrichment in COVID-19-positive ImmuneCODE repertoires, removing public or cross-reactive TCRs. Using the MIRA antigens, annotated TCRs were further analysed by specific ORF or by position within an ORF. Breadth was defined as annotated unique rearrangements over total unique productive rearrangements; depth was the summed frequency of those rearrangements. Group comparisons of TCR breadth used two-sided Wilcoxon rank-sum tests. TCRdb holds this immuneACCESS table with in-frame rearrangements only. Some clones are missing; in checked studies, unresolved V genes explain under half, and the rest has no known cause. From that table come the V and J calls and clone size; the DNA was used to work out D and trimming. The sample profile shows about 380,000 clones; around four fifths of them were found once. The top ten constitute about 8% of the sample.

What the treatment or condition label conveys for this sample: around 19 received Ad26.COV2.S at low or high dose, single or two shots; 5 received placebo; per-sample allocation not given. For vaccine and placebo recipients, the sequenced repertoires came from samples collected on day 63 after the first injection. Cohort 1b enrolled about two dozen adults aged 18-55 years at a single site in Boston, USA, between 29 July and 7 August 2020. Ad26.COV2.S was a replication-incompetent adenovirus type 26 vector expressing a prefusion-stabilized SARS-CoV-2 spike protein from the original Wuhan strain. Here is what the overall study found, with its caveats: After vaccination, spike-specific CD8+ and CD4+ T cell responses were reported to show substantial breadth. Vaccine and placebo recipients had comparable non-spike TCR breadth, which fits with the vaccine containing only spike. The study was not powered to compare responses between vaccine doses or regimens. Higher spike-specific TCR breadth was observed in Ad26.COV2.S recipients than in placebo recipients (P = 0.0014). It was noted by the authors that total T cell responses may have been underestimated by the TCR breadth and depth analyses.

Of note for this clone: The specificity of this receptor is unknown. No base quality values were provided; no much bigger clone lies one nucleotide off.

Trimming takes 2 bases from V and 2 bases from J, and the germline ends sit 11 bases apart. The CDR3 spans 15 residues, from the cysteine through the phenylalanine. Only the CDR3 DNA is retained, 45 bases long and in frame from the first base. CDR1 and CDR2 (SGHTA, FQGTGA) derive from the germline V gene. The clonotype comes from a person between 18 and 60 years old who received the Ad26.COV2.S COVID-19 vaccine or a placebo. The sequence joins TRBV7-3 to TRBJ2-3; no D gene can be assigned with confidence. Material: peripheral blood, obtained in a trial of Ad26.COV2.S vaccine versus placebo. Here the CDR3 is given as CASSLDPRVTDTQYF. The nucleotides are TGTGCCAGCAGCTTAGACCCTAGGGTCACAGATACGCAGTATTTT. Joined to the reference TRBV7-3 and TRBJ2-3 proteins, this CDR3 gives the full variable domain: GAGVSQTPSNKVTEKGKYVELRCDPISGHTALYWYRQSLGQGPEFLIYFQGTGAADDSGLPNDRFFAVRPEGSVSTLKIQRTERGDSAVYLCASSLDPRVTDTQYFGPGTRLTVL.